The entry below gives a single T cell receptor (beta chain) sequence along with its context. Its antigen is not known. Treatment here: around 19 received Ad26.COV2.S at low or high dose, single or two shots; about 5 received placebo; per-sample allocation not given. The samples date from day 63 after the first vaccine or placebo injection. This sample was included in a study of Ad26.COV2.S vaccination and SARS-CoV-2 variants. Study overall: Trial arm assignment for the donor was COV1001 Ad26.COV2.S. Intramuscular Ad26.COV2.S doses were given once or twice, 56 days apart. Overall study results and limits: Substantial breadth was reported for post-vaccination spike-specific CD8+ and CD4+ T cells.

Per germline, CDR1 MDHEN and CDR2 SYDVKM. The V end lost 6 bases, the J end lost 0 bases, and 5 bases lay between the germline ends. The CDR3 spans 13 residues. Repertoires were generated with immunoSEQ multiplex PCR, while TCRdb's copy carries only in-frame clones and drops some. The data hold 300,000 to 350,000 clones, with about 89% observed a single time. The chain joins TRBV28 to TRBJ2-2; D not resolved. The origin of this receptor is a person aged 18-60 years who received the Ad26.COV2.S COVID-19 vaccine or a placebo. Sequencing used peripheral blood, obtained in a trial of Ad26.COV2.S vaccine versus placebo. CDR3 in DNA: TGTGCCAGCAGCCCTGCGAACACCGGGGAGCTGTTTTTT. It codes for CASSPANTGELFF.